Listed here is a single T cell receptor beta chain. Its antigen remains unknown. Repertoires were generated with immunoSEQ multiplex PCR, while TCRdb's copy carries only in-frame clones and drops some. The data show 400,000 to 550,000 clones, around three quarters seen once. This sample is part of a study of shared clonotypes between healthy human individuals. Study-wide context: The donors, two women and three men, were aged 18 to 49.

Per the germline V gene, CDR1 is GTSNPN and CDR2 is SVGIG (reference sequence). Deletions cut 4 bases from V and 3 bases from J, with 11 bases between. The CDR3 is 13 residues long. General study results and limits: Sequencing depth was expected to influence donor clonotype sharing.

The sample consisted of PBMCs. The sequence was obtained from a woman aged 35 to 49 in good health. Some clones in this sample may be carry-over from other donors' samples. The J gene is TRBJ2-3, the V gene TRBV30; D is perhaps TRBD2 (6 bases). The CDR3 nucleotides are TGTGCCTGGAACCTAGCGCATACAGATACGCAGTATTTT. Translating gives CAWNLAHTDTQYF. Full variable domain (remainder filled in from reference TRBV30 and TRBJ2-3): SQTIHQWPATLVQPVGSPLSLECTVEGTSNPNLYWYRQAAGRGLQLLFYSVGIGQISSEVPQNLSASRPQDRQFILSSKKLLLSDSGFYLCAWNLAHTDTQYFGPGTRLTVL.